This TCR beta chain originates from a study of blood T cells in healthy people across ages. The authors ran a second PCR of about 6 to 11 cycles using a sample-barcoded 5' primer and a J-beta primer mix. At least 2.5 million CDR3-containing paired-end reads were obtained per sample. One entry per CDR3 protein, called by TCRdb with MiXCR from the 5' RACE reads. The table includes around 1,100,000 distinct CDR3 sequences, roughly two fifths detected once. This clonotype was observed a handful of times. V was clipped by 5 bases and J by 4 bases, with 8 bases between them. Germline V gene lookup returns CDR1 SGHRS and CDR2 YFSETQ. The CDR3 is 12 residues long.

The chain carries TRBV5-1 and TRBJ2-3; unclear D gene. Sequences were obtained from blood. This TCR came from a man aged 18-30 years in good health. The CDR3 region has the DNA TGCGCCAGCAGTTGGAATGCAGATACGCAGTATTTT. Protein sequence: CASSWNADTQYF.